The source of this T cell receptor (beta chain) is a study of cytomegalovirus exposure and HLA in healthy donors. For the study at large: Unique TCR beta sequences numbering about 100 million came from some 200 million T cells in an earlier analysis. General study points: Researchers counted roughly 150 TCR beta chains as cytomegalovirus-associated. In a later analysis, TCR beta V- and J-gene trimming was associated with a missense DCLRE1C variant.

This clone was seen only a few times. What it binds is unknown. Use of 60 Vbeta and 13 Jbeta primers characterized the PCR. TCRdb's copy holds only in-frame clones and misses some; the assay was immunoSEQ multiplex PCR. The sample consists of over 100,000 clones, roughly 9.6% of them appearing once. All donors participated as healthy donors of bone marrow. The sample taken for sequencing was PBMCs. The sequence was collected from a middle-aged woman in good health and CMV-seropositive.

The CDR3 spells CSVEGSQGRNEQFF. The CDR3 bases are TGCAGCGTTGAGGGGTCACAGGGGCGCAATGAGCAGTTCTTC. The chain employs TRBV29-1 and TRBJ2-1; 7 bases line up with TRBD1. The CDR3 sequence is 14 residues long. Germline lookup yields CDR1 SQVTM and CDR2 ANQGSEA. J was trimmed by 6 bases and V by 3 bases; bases with no gene match: 8.